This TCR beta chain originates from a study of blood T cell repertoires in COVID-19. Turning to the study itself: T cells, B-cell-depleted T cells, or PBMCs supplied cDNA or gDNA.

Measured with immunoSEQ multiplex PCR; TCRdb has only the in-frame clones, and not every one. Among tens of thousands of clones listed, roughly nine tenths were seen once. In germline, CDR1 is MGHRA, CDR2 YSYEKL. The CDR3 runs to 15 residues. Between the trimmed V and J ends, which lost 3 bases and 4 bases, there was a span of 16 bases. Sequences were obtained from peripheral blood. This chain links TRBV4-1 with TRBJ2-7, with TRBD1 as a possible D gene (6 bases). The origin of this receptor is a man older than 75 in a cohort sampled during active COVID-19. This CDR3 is CASSHPRDTSYEQYV. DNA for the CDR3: TGCGCCAGCAGCCACCCCCGGGACACCTCATACGAGCAGTACGTC.